The clone carrying this T cell receptor (beta chain) was observed many times. Its antigen remains unidentified. The data are from a study of neurological immune-mediated disorders. It was by 5'RACE with 10-nucleotide random UMIs that the cDNA was made. TCRdb fed the 5' RACE reads into MiXCR, producing one record per CDR3 protein. Of about 57,000 distinct CDR3 sequences listed, approximately 12% are singletons. The CDR3 spans 15 residues. Deletions cut 2 bases from V and 4 bases from J, with 15 bases between. The V gene's germline CDR1 is SGHRS and CDR2 YFSETQ. Findings and caveats of the study: Multiple sclerosis patients had less TCR clonal expansion than even healthy controls, unlike HTLV-1-associated myelopathy. None of the CDR3 amino acid sequences found in expanded clones was shared across subjects. This suggests that the TCR-beta repertoires were private in all groups.

Regarding time point: longitudinal time-point 1 (baseline). The unsorted libraries originated from 2 million PBMCs kept at -80 C. The chain links TRBV5-1 to TRBJ1-2; D perhaps matches TRBD1 (6 bases). What was sequenced was PBMCs. The origin of this receptor is a male donor with HTLV-1-associated myelopathy (HAM/TSP). As DNA, the CDR3 is TGCGCCAGCAGCTTAGAAGGGACATCGACCTATGGCTACACCTTC. Translation: CASSLEGTSTYGYTF.